The 21 T cell receptor beta chains in this list originate from one sample, sequenced in a study of T cell responses to AZD1222 COVID-19 vaccine (dated by TCRdb to the early 2020s). The library was generated by the immunoSEQ multiplex PCR assay. TCRdb took this table from immuneACCESS and kept in-frame rearrangements with V and J called. Such tables lack part of the clones; where checked against another copy, unresolved V genes explain under half of the gap, and the rest is unexplained. The sample table contains 110,000 or so clones; only one count was recorded for about 92% of them. 3.1% of the sample is held by the ten biggest clonotypes. The sample's time point label, decoded: baseline before first vaccination. The sample's treatment or condition label, in plain terms: meningococcal conjugate vaccine given as trial control. The input for sequencing was peripheral blood, taken on day 0 of MenACWY control vaccination. The source of these receptors is an adult in good health.

J is TRBJ1-6 and V is TRBV7-8, with 10 nucleotides matching TRBD1. Germline assignment: CDR1 SGHVS and CDR2 FQNEAQ. V trimming: 0 bases; J trimming: 11 bases; junction bases outside the gene matches: 4. The CDR3 runs 15 residues. CDR3 sequence: CASSLADRGRPPLHF. As DNA, the CDR3 is TGTGCCAGCAGCTTAGCCGACAGGGGGCGGCCACCCCTCCACTTT.

The V call is TRBV5-5, the J call TRBJ2-1, with TRBD2 as a possible D gene (6 bases). Germline CDR1 is SGHKS and CDR2 is YYEKEE (reference sequence). V lost 1 base and J lost 8, with 7 bases in between. This CDR3 is 12 amino acids long. The chain's CDR3 is CASSLTGDEQFF. The CDR3 region has the DNA TGTGCCAGCAGCTTGACGGGGGATGAGCAGTTCTTC.

The chain carries TRBV6-2 or TRBV6-3 and TRBJ1-1; D is possibly TRBD1 (5 bases). The germline V and J ends were trimmed by 4 bases and 4 bases, with 10 bases remaining between them. The CDR3 length is 13 residues. Germline CDR1 MNHEY, CDR2 SVGEGT. CDR3 bases: TGTGCCAGCAGTTGGGGGGTTCCCACTGAAGCTTTCTTT. Protein: CASSWGVPTEAFF.

The J gene is TRBJ2-6, the V gene TRBV5-1; D remains unclear. The V gene's germline CDR1 is SGHRS and CDR2 YFSETQ. CDR3 length: 16 residues. The V end lost 4 bases, the J end lost 2 bases, and 13 bases lay between the germline ends. CDR3 residues: CASSPNGQTGANVLTF. The CDR3 DNA reads as TGCGCCAGCAGCCCCAACGGGCAAACTGGGGCCAACGTCCTGACTTTC.

The gene calls are TRBV5-1 and TRBJ2-7, with 7 bases matching TRBD1. From germline, CDR1 is SGHRS and CDR2 YFSETQ. This CDR3 is built from 16 residues. The trim removed 4 bases at V and 7 bases at J, leaving 17 bases unmatched. CDR3 nucleotide sequence: TGCGCCAGCAGCATGCCAGGGGGTGCAGAGGGGCTGGAGCAGTACTTC. Encoded protein: CASSMPGGAEGLEQYF. The complete variable domain, with remaining parts taken from reference TRBV5-1 and TRBJ2-7, reads KAGVTQTPRYLIKTRGQQVTLSCSPISGHRSVSWYQQTPGQGLQFLFEYFSETQRNKGNFPGRFSGRQFSNSRSEMNVSTLELGDSALYLCASSMPGGAEGLEQYFGPGTRLTVT.

In its sample, this clone was seen a few times. This sequence joins TRBV7-9 and TRBJ1-1; 10 bases agree with TRBD1. CDR1 SEHNR and CDR2 FQNEAQ come from the germline V gene (reference sequence). Trimming cost V 4 bases and J 6 bases; bases outside gene matches: 11. This CDR3 has 16 amino acids. This chain's CDR3 is CASSSTRGQGRAEAFF. DNA of the CDR3: TGTGCCAGCAGCTCAACCAGGGGACAGGGGAGGGCTGAAGCTTTCTTT.

The chain is built from TRBV10-2 and TRBJ2-2; no clear D. Trimming took 8 bases from V and 0 from J, leaving 7 bases between them. From germline, CDR1 is WSHSY and CDR2 SAAADI. CDR3 size: 13 residues. The CDR3 is CASGRSNTGELFF. DNA of the CDR3: TGCGCCAGCGGCCGGTCGAACACCGGGGAGCTGTTTTTT.

The rearrangement uses TRBV2 and TRBJ1-6; the D gene is possibly TRBD1 (6 bases). Trimming took 8 bases from V and 9 from J, leaving 14 bases between them. This CDR3 has 13 residues. Germline CDR1 SNHLY, CDR2 FYNNEI. The CDR3 nucleotides are TGTGCCAGCGGCAGGGGCGAGGGTTCACCCCTCCACTTT. Translation: CASGRGEGSPLHF.

This clone was seen a single time. The V gene is TRBV6-1, the J gene TRBJ1-3; D gene unclear. V lost 1 base and J 7 bases, leaving 11 bases between the germline ends. Germline V gene lookup returns CDR1 MNHNS and CDR2 SASEGT. The CDR3 spans 14 residues. In DNA, the CDR3 is TGTGCCAGCAGTGAAGTTGAGTCAACGAACACCATATATTTT. Translated: CASSEVESTNTIYF.

On this clone itself: One junction end does not reproduce the germline sequence, and a read error may be involved. The gene calls are TRBV29-1 and TRBJ2-5, with 8 bases aligning to TRBD1. This CDR3 comprises 14 residues. Germline CDR1 SQVTM, CDR2 ANQGSEA. The CDR3 DNA is TGCAGCGTTGAATCTGGCAGGGGGCAAGGGACCCAGTACTTC. As protein: CSVESGRGQGTQYF.

The rearrangement uses TRBV6-5 and TRBJ1-2; D uncertain. Trimming shortened V by 4 bases and J by 4 bases, and 10 bases separated the two germline ends. This CDR3 region has 13 residues. CDR1 is MNHEY and CDR2 is SVGAGI in the germline V gene. In DNA, the CDR3 is TGTGCCAGCAGTTCCTCCTCACTCTATGGCTACACCTTC. Protein product: CASSSSSLYGYTF.

The rearrangement uses TRBV10-1 and TRBJ1-1; D perhaps matches TRBD1 (5 bases). V was shortened by 0 bases and J by 1 base, with 9 bases between the two germline ends. From germline, CDR1 is WNHNN and CDR2 SYGVQD (reference sequence). This CDR3 contains 15 residues. The CDR3 here is CASSESGQGNTEAFF. CDR3 coding DNA: TGCGCCAGCAGTGAGTCGGGGCAGGGGAACACTGAAGCTTTCTTT.

The V and J genes are TRBV6-2 or TRBV6-3 and TRBJ1-1; no reliable D call. The germline V and J ends were trimmed by 4 bases and 7 bases, with 19 bases remaining between them. This CDR3 comprises 15 residues. The V gene's germline CDR1 is MNHEY and CDR2 SVGEGT. CDR3 DNA: TGTGCCAGCAGTTCGGCCGCCCGGGGTGCTATTGAAGCTTTCTTT. Translated: CASSSAARGAIEAFF.

The chain recombines TRBV7-2 with TRBJ1-2; D might be TRBD1 (5 bases). V was shortened by 0 bases and J by 4 bases, with 6 bases between the two germline ends. The germline CDR1 and CDR2 sequences are SGHTA and FQGNSA. This CDR3 is 13 amino acids long. This CDR3 is CASSLAGAYGYTF. CDR3 nucleotides: TGTGCCAGCAGCTTAGCAGGGGCCTATGGCTACACCTTC.

This clone has just a few counts. V usage is TRBV6-2 or TRBV6-3 and J usage is TRBJ2-5; the D gene is possibly TRBD1 (6 bases). Between the trimmed V and J ends, which lost 0 bases and 0 bases, there was a span of 14 bases. The CDR3 sequence is 17 residues long. Germline CDR1 and CDR2: MNHEY and SVGEGT. The CDR3 region has the DNA TGTGCCAGCAGTTACTCTTTAGGACAGAGGTACCAAGAGACCCAGTACTTC. Its translation: CASSYSLGQRYQETQYF.

The CDR3 sequence: CASSLALTGRDGYTF. The CDR3 DNA reads TGTGCCAGCAGCTTAGCTCTGACAGGGAGGGATGGCTACACCTTC. The rearrangement links TRBV7-2 to TRBJ1-2; 7 positions agree with TRBD1. Unmatched junction bases numbered 7, after V lost 0 bases and J lost 6 bases. The germline CDR1 and CDR2 sequences are SGHTA and FQGNSA. The CDR3 is 15 amino acids.

The rearrangement uses TRBV27 and TRBJ1-2; D perhaps matches TRBD1 (5 bases). CDR1 is MNHEY, CDR2 SMNVEV, per germline (reference sequence). The CDR3 totals 14 residues. Trimming cost V 5 bases and J 8 bases, with 18 bases left between them. The CDR3, as DNA: TGTGCCAGCAGTGCCCCAGGAGGGGTCGGAGGCTACACCTTC. Amino acid sequence: CASSAPGGVGGYTF.

The J gene is TRBJ2-1, the V gene TRBV6-5; 11 nucleotides match TRBD2. Losses at the gene ends were 5 bases for V and 8 bases for J; bases not matched to a gene: 8. This CDR3 is built from 15 residues. Germline V gene lookup returns CDR1 MNHEY and CDR2 SVGAGI. In nucleotides, the CDR3 is TGTGCCAGCAGTCTAGGTAGCGGGGGGGGATATGAGCAGTTCTTC. Residues: CASSLGSGGGYEQFF.

The chain joins TRBV6-5 to TRBJ2-7; TRBD1 might be the D (5 bases). From germline, CDR1 is MNHEY and CDR2 SVGAGI. There are 13 residues in the CDR3. V was clipped by 6 bases and J by 2 bases, with 11 bases between them. The CDR3 coding sequence is TGTGCCAGCAGAAGCAGACAGACCTACGAGCAGTACTTC. It is translated as CASRSRQTYEQYF.

The chain couples TRBV2 to TRBJ2-1, with D perhaps matching TRBD2 (5 bases). The CDR3 runs 12 residues. The germline gives CDR1 SNHLY, CDR2 FYNNEI. V was shortened by 6 bases and J by 3 bases, with 6 bases between the two germline ends. Here the CDR3 reads CASRLGYNEQFF. The CDR3 DNA reads TGTGCCAGCAGACTAGGCTACAATGAGCAGTTCTTC.

V usage is TRBV7-3 and J usage is TRBJ2-2; D may correspond to TRBD1 or TRBD2 (5 bases each). V lost 5 bases and J lost 0, with 13 bases in between. Germline V gene data show CDR1 as SGHTA and CDR2 as FQGTGA. CDR3 length: 16 amino acids. Written as DNA, the CDR3 is TGTGCCAGCAGCCCCCCGGGACCCACGAACACCGGGGAGCTGTTTTTT. It specifies CASSPPGPTNTGELFF.